This is a list of T cell receptor beta chains from one sample in a study of radiation and T cells in renal cell carcinoma. Sequencing used immunoSEQ multiplex PCR; TCRdb keeps in-frame clones, though not all of them. Counted here are fewer than 80,000 clones, roughly 83% occurring once; the ten biggest clones make up over 2%. The sequencing used blood, collected from a patient whose treatment included radiotherapy and nephrectomy. These receptor sequences come from a woman aged 55-69 years with renal cell carcinoma. The CDR3 runs from the conserved cysteine through the conserved F or W. The order of the fields is V gene, J gene, CDR3 protein.

V: TRBV5-1; J: TRBJ1-3; CDR3: CASSSSQGVRGNTIYF
V: TRBV6-5; J: TRBJ1-4; CDR3: CASSRTWELFF
V: TRBV9; J: TRBJ2-6; CDR3: CASSEDYTTPGANVLTF
V: TRBV2; J: TRBJ2-1; CDR3: CARATSYDNEQFF
V: TRBV20-1; J: TRBJ2-5; CDR3: CSAPRVETQYF
V: TRBV7-2; J: TRBJ1-4; CDR3: CASSFTGASNEKLFF
V: TRBV6-5; J: TRBJ2-5; CDR3: CASGTLDQETQYF
V: TRBV6-4; J: TRBJ1-2; CDR3: CASSPRGLDGYTF
V: TRBV4-1; J: TRBJ1-1; CDR3: CASSPHGTLNTEAFF
V: TRBV29-1; J: TRBJ2-3; CDR3: CSVEQGGRQYF
V: TRBV9; J: TRBJ2-1; CDR3: CASSVGWGTTYNEQFF
V: TRBV5-1; J: TRBJ2-7; CDR3: CASSLAASGSYEQYF
V: TRBV27; J: TRBJ2-2; CDR3: CASRDRQGVTGELFF
V: TRBV5-4; J: TRBJ1-2; CDR3: CASSFQGASFGYTF
V: TRBV21-1; J: TRBJ2-2; CDR3: CASSKGGRDGLNTGELFF
V: TRBV7-3; J: TRBJ2-3; CDR3: CASSSRLAGEDTDTQYF
V: TRBV18; J: TRBJ1-2; CDR3: CASLSAWGNYGYTF
V: TRBV5-1; J: TRBJ1-3; CDR3: CASSDGQVRSGNTIYF
V: TRBV6-1; J: TRBJ1-1; CDR3: CASSDMGQGARAFF
V: TRBV9; J: TRBJ2-3; CDR3: CASSLGTSTDTQYF
V: TRBV15; J: TRBJ2-5; CDR3: CATSRVPGETQYF
V: TRBV4-2; J: TRBJ1-5; CDR3: CASSPYRQGNQPQHF
V: TRBV7-2; J: TRBJ1-5; CDR3: CASSLDATGGSQPQHF
V: TRBV11-2; J: TRBJ2-3; CDR3: CASSLSEYTQYF
V: TRBV7-9; J: TRBJ1-2; CDR3: CASSYGGREGSYGYTF
V: TRBV5-1; J: TRBJ2-7; CDR3: CASRVGASSYEQYF
V: TRBV27; J: TRBJ2-7; CDR3: CASSLRFGQNSYEQYF
V: TRBV2; J: TRBJ2-7; CDR3: CASSWGGGGSYEQYF
V: TRBV5-8; J: TRBJ2-3; CDR3: CASSPRRDTQYF
V: TRBV29-1; J: TRBJ2-1; CDR3: CSVEVWASVENEQFF
V: TRBV6-1; J: TRBJ2-2; CDR3: CASSGGQGYTGELFF
V: TRBV6-5; J: TRBJ2-5; CDR3: CASRPDKVQETQYF
V: TRBV27; J: TRBJ2-5; CDR3: CASSFRGQQETQYF
V: TRBV9; J: TRBJ2-3; CDR3: CASSSAGGAVDTQYF
V: TRBV28; J: TRBJ1-1; CDR3: CASRAWEGSNTEAFF
V: TRBV19; J: TRBJ1-1; CDR3: CASSIELLGRTEAFF
V: TRBV7-2; J: TRBJ1-1; CDR3: CASSLRAGGTEAFF
V: TRBV5-4; J: TRBJ2-3; CDR3: CASSFGTRTSGTEDTQYF
V: TRBV6-5; J: TRBJ2-1; CDR3: CASSYTSGGQGNEQFF
V: TRBV7-9; J: TRBJ1-4; CDR3: CASSTTKGATNEKLFF
V: TRBV28; J: TRBJ1-2; CDR3: CASSTVTGETGYTF
V: TRBV5-6; J: TRBJ1-4; CDR3: CASTLQGTENEKLFF
V: TRBV29-1; J: TRBJ1-2; CDR3: CSAYPTGVGGYTF
V: TRBV5-8; J: TRBJ2-7; CDR3: CASLYMNEQYF
V: TRBV6-6; J: TRBJ1-1; CDR3: CASKNTEAFF
V: TRBV7-9; J: NA; CDR3: CASSLGLAGIYEQYF
V: TRBV6-6; J: TRBJ1-6; CDR3: CASRYSYNSPLHF
V: TRBV27; J: TRBJ2-2; CDR3: CASSLGFGLATGELFF
V: TRBV27; J: TRBJ1-5; CDR3: CASGDQPQHF